This T cell receptor beta chain was found in a study of CD8 T cells in Susac syndrome. Study-level results: The study's TCR sequencing and HLA analysis covered a relatively small number of individuals, and the study acknowledged this.

An amount of RNA that ranged from roughly 0.5 to 1 ug was reverse transcribed with random hexamers. TCRdb fed the immunoSEQ multiplex PCR reads into MiXCR, producing one record per CDR3 protein. The sample includes 100,000 to 150,000 distinct CDR3 sequences, around 96% of them seen just once. To note about this clonotype: Antigen unknown.

Germline trimming cut 1 base from V and 8 bases from J; bases unmatched to any gene: 11. The CDR3 runs to 17 residues. Germline CDR1 is LNHNV and CDR2 is YYDKDF (reference sequence). The sequence was obtained from a human donor in good health. The sequenced material came from CD4+ T cells from PBMCs. The chain carries TRBV15 and TRBJ1-4, with 9 nucleotides matching TRBD1. The chain's CDR3 is CATSRVGLTGGNEKLFF. The CDR3 nucleotides read TGTGCCACCAGCAGAGTGGGTCTAACAGGGGGCAACGAAAAACTGTTTTTT.